This TCR beta chain was captured by sequencing in a study of cytomegalovirus exposure and HLA in healthy donors. Worth noting for this clone: The antigen is unknown.

Points from the study as a whole: Follow-up analysis found HLA locus-dependent TCR association rates, highest for DRB1 and lowest for HLA-C. Three chains linked to CMV were shown in vitro to be specific for CMV antigens. Later work associated fewer than 20,000 TCR beta sequences with HLA alleles at 0.05 false discovery rate.

This CDR3 spans 15 amino acids. The germline V gene has CDR1 GTSNPN and CDR2 SVGIG (reference sequence). V was pared by 1 base and J by 1 base, with 3 bases of the junction left unmatched. PCR used 60 Vbeta primers and 13 Jbeta primers. Sequencing used immunoSEQ multiplex PCR; TCRdb keeps in-frame clones, though not all of them. In the table there are about 120,000 clones, about 80% of which are singletons. The chain employs TRBV30 and TRBJ2-5, with 10 positions matching TRBD1. This sequence originates from a human donor in good health. Sequencing used PBMCs. The CDR3: CAWSGGTGVQETQYF. The CDR3 DNA reads as TGTGCCTGGAGTGGGGGGACAGGGGTCCAAGAGACCCAGTACTTC.